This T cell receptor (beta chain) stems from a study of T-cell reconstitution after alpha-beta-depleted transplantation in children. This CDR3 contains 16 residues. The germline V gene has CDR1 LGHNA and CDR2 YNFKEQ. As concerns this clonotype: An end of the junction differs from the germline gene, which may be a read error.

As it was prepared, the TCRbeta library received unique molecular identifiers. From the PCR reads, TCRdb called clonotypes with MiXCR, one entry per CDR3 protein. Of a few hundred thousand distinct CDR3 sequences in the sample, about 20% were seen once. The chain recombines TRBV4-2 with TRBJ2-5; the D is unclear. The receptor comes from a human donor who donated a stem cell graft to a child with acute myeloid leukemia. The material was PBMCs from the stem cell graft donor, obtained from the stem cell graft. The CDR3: CASSQDPQSPQQTQYF. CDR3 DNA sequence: TGTGCCAGCAGCCAAGATCCGCAGAGCCCCCAACAGACCCAGTACTTC.